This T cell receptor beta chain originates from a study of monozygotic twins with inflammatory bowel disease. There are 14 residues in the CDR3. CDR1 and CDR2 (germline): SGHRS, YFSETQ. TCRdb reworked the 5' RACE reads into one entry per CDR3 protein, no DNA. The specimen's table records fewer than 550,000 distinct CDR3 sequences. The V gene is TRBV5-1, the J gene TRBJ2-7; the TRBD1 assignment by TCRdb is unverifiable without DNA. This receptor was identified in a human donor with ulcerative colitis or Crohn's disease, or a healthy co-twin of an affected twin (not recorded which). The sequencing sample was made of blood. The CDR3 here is CASSLDWGTGEQYF.